The clone carrying this T cell receptor beta chain was seen at least ten times. The CDR3 loop spans 14 amino acids. Germline V lookup: CDR1 MDHEN, CDR2 SYDVKM. V lost 6 bases and J lost 1; bases outside the gene matches: 5. One entry per CDR3 protein results from TCRdb running MiXCR on the 5' RACE reads. The table includes more than 75,000 distinct CDR3 sequences, 3.5% to 5.5% detected once. This record belongs to a study of neurological immune-mediated disorders. Study summary: A relapsing-remitting course was seen in about 90% of the 34 multiple sclerosis patients and a secondary progressive course in 3.

Time point denoted: longitudinal time-point 3. The rearrangement links TRBV28 to TRBJ2-5, with TRBD2 matching over 7 bases. The material sequenced was PBMCs. The clonotype was recovered from a woman aged 55-69 years with multiple sclerosis. The chain's CDR3 is CASRSGTTQETQYF. CDR3 in DNA: TGTGCCAGCAGGTCCGGGACTACCCAAGAGACCCAGTACTTC. Full variable domain (outside the CDR3, taken from reference TRBV28 and TRBJ2-5): DVKVTQSSRYLVKRTGEKVFLECVQDMDHENMFWYRQDPGLGLRLIYFSYDVKMKEKGDIPEGYSVSREKKERFSLILESASTNQTSMYLCASRSGTTQETQYFGPGTRLLVL.